The clone carrying this T cell receptor (beta chain) was detected a few times. The antigen is undetermined. TCRdb re-called the 5' RACE reads with MiXCR, one entry per CDR3 protein. The sample lists around 500,000 distinct CDR3 sequences, roughly 20% occurring once. This specimen belongs to a study of T-cell memory formation after mild COVID-19. Study-level background: Clusters of TCRs were largely donor specific. Study results and limitations: CD4/CD8 balance held among clones contracting day 15 to 85, and later expanders leaned CD4+.

V was clipped by 2 bases and J by 1 base, with 12 bases between them. Germline V CDR1 and CDR2: SGHNT, YENEEA. The CDR3 covers 15 residues. The source is an adult woman who had mild COVID-19 (a few samples of this study predate the infection). Cell type and time point are not known. The sequenced sample consisted of PBMCs or a T cell subset sorted from them (not recorded which). The chain joins TRBV11-3 to TRBJ2-7, with D possibly matching TRBD1 (6 bases). CDR3 nucleotide sequence: TGTGCCAGCAGCTTACCCCAGACAGGATCCTACGAGCAGTACTTC. Its translation: CASSLPQTGSYEQYF.